These T cell receptor beta chains were read from a single sample in a study of blood T cell repertoires in COVID-19. The assay was immunoSEQ multiplex PCR, and TCRdb's table has in-frame clones only and misses some. This table holds 150,000 to 250,000 clones, 82% found once. The specimen sequenced was PBMCs or T cells enriched from blood (not recorded which). These receptors all come from a man aged 40-55 years who had recovered from COVID-19. The CDR3 runs from the conserved cysteine through the conserved F or W. D genes are given only for firm matches. The size field is filled for only some rows; it gives once, few, many or a size class.

>TRBJ2-7|-|TRBD2|TRBV14
TGTGCCAGCAGCCTCGGAGCGGGAGGTTACGAGCAGTACTTC
CASSLGAGGYEQYF
>TRBJ1-2|-|TRBD1|TRBV2
TGTGCCAGCAGTGAACCCCGGACAGGCCATTATGGCTACACCTTC
CASSEPRTGHYGYTF
>TRBJ2-3|-|TRBD2|TRBV7-8
TGTGCGATAAGGGCGAGCGGGAGTGGAGATACGCAGTATTTT
CAIRASGSGDTQYF
>TRBJ2-5|-|TRBD2|TRBV29-1
TGCAGCGTAATGACTAGCGGGAGACAGACCCAGTACTTC
CSVMTSGRQTQYF
>TRBJ1-5|-|-|TRBV2
TGTGCCAGCAGTGCCCCACCAGGAAGGGGCAGGCGTCAGCCCCAGCATTTT
CASSAPPGRGRRQPQHF
>TRBJ2-5|-|-|TRBV4-1
TGCGCCAGCAGCCAGAGGGAGAAAGGGGAGACCCAGTACTTC
CASSQREKGETQYF
>TRBJ2-3|-|TRBD2|TRBV4-1
TGCGCCAGCAGCCAAGGGCTGGCGGGAGGGATGGGGAGCACAGATACGCAGTATTTT
CASSQGLAGGMGSTDTQYF
>TRBJ1-4|-|-|TRBV4-1
TGCGCCAGCAGCCAAGAATACAGGGACGAAAAACTGTTTTTT
CASSQEYRDEKLFF
>TRBJ1-3|-|-|TRBV7-8
TGTGCCAGCAGCTTCCAGGGGATGGGTGGAAACACCATATATTTT
CASSFQGMGGNTIYF
>TRBJ1-6|many|-|TRBV28
TGTGCCAGCAGTTCCGTGGCAGGGAACCGGTCACCCCTCCACTTT
CASSSVAGNRSPLHF
>TRBJ1-3|-|TRBD1|TRBV11-2
TGTGCCAGCAGCGACAGGGCCTCTGGAAACACCATATATTTT
CASSDRASGNTIYF
>TRBJ2-1|-|-|TRBV6-2/TRBV6-3
TGTGCCAGCAGTTACGGGTGGGACAACTCCTACAATGAGCAGTTCTTC
CASSYGWDNSYNEQFF
>TRBJ2-2|few|-|TRBV7-9
TGTGCCAGCAGTTCACAGGAGAACACCGGGGAGCTGTTTTTT
CASSSQENTGELFF
>TRBJ1-2|-|TRBD1|TRBV27
TGTGCCAGCACCCAGGGACAGGCCTATGGCTACACCTTC
CASTQGQAYGYTF
>TRBJ1-5|few|TRBD1|TRBV28
TGTGCCAGCAGTTTAAGTAGTGGACAGGGGTGGGATCAGCCCCAGCATTTT
CASSLSSGQGWDQPQHF
>TRBJ2-2|-|-|TRBV27
TGTGCCAGCAGTTTATCTGTGGGGGCTAACACCGGGGAGCTGTTTTTT
CASSLSVGANTGELFF
>TRBJ2-1|-|-|TRBV6-6
TGTGCCAGCAGTTACTCGATTAGCGCAAATGAGCAGTTCTTC
CASSYSISANEQFF
>TRBJ2-7|-|-|TRBV9
TGTGCCAGCAGCGTAGGAGGGGGGGCTAGCGGCCCCTACGAGCAGTACTTC
CASSVGGGASGPYEQYF
>TRBJ1-2|-|-|TRBV12-3/TRBV12-4
TGTGCCAGCAGTTTCGGACAGAACTATGGCTACACCTTC
CASSFGQNYGYTF
>TRBJ2-7|-|TRBD2|TRBV7-2
TGTGCCAGCAGCCCCGGGACTAGCGGGAGGAGGGAGCAGTACTTC
CASSPGTSGRREQYF
>TRBJ2-2|-|TRBD1|TRBV14
TGTGCCAGCAGCCCACTGGGACAGGGGGTAGACGGGGAGCTGTTTTTT
CASSPLGQGVDGELFF
>TRBJ2-1|-|-|TRBV29-1
TGCAGCGTTGAAGGGTGGGAGGCCTACAATGAGCAGTTCTTC
CSVEGWEAYNEQFF
>TRBJ2-7|-|-|TRBV7-3
TGTGCCAGCAGCTCGGCGCCCCACGGGAAGAACGAGCAGTACTTC
CASSSAPHGKNEQYF
>TRBJ2-5|-|-|TRBV7-2
TGTGCCAGCAGCTTGACTGTCTACCCTTACTTC
CASSLTVYPYF
>TRBJ2-3|-|-|TRBV7-8
TGTGCCAGCAGCTTTTCGACTAGCACAGATACGCAGTATTTT
CASSFSTSTDTQYF
>TRBJ1-5|-|TRBD1|TRBV28
TGTGCCAGCAGAAAACCGGGACAGGGATACAATCAGCCCCAGCATTTT
CASRKPGQGYNQPQHF
>TRBJ1-2|-|-|TRBV7-8
TGTGCCAGCAGCTTAGCAGACAGTAACTATGGCTACACCTTC
CASSLADSNYGYTF
>TRBJ1-2|-|-|TRBV6-2/TRBV6-3
TGTGCCAGCAGTTACCCCCAGTACTATGGCTACACCTTC
CASSYPQYYGYTF
>TRBJ1-4|-|-|TRBV2
TGTGCCAGCGGCAGAACCTTCAATGAAAAACTGTTTTTT
CASGRTFNEKLFF
>TRBJ1-5|-|TRBD1|TRBV28
TGTGCCAGCAGTCCCGGGACAGGGGTTAGCCTAAGCAATCAGCCCCAGCATTTT
CASSPGTGVSLSNQPQHF
>TRBJ2-4|-|TRBD2|TRBV4-2
TGTGCCAGCAGCCAGACCATGGGACTAGCGGGTAACATTCAGTACTTC
CASSQTMGLAGNIQYF
>TRBJ1-1|-|TRBD1|TRBV5-1
TGCGCCAGCAGCGCAGGGACAGGGGTAGCTGAAGCTTTCTTT
CASSAGTGVAEAFF
>TRBJ1-1|few|-|TRBV5-1
TGCGCCAGCAGCTTGGTCGGGCAGGGTTCGATCACTGAAGCTTTCTTT
CASSLVGQGSITEAFF
>TRBJ2-1|-|TRBD2|TRBV18
TGTGCCAGCTCACGGGGGACTAGCTCGACGAATGAGCAGTTCTTC
CASSRGTSSTNEQFF
>TRBJ1-3|-|-|TRBV7-9
TGTGCCAGCAGCCCTCGCCGGAGGCCGTCCTCTGGAAACACCATATATTTT
CASSPRRRPSSGNTIYF
>TRBJ2-1|-|-|TRBV4-3
TGCGCCAGCAGCCAAGATCCCTCCTCTTCGAGCTCCTACAATGAGCAGTTCTTC
CASSQDPSSSSSYNEQFF
>TRBJ1-5|once|TRBD1|TRBV6-5
TGTGCCAGCAGAGGGGGGACAGGGGGGGATCAGCCCCAGCATTTT
CASRGGTGGDQPQHF
>TRBJ2-3|-|-|TRBV9
TGTGCCAGCAGCGCTAGCCCACGCACAGATACGCAGTATTTT
CASSASPRTDTQYF
>TRBJ2-3|-|-|TRBV11-3
TGTGCCAGCAGCCCTGGGGGGGCCTCAGGAGATACGCAGTATTTT
CASSPGGASGDTQYF
>TRBJ1-1|-|TRBD1|TRBV18
TGTGCCAGCTCACCGATGGGACAGGGGACTGAAGCTTTCTTT
CASSPMGQGTEAFF
>TRBJ1-2|-|-|TRBV6-5
TGTGCCAGCAGCCGTCGGGAGCGTCACCCTTATGGCTACACCTTC
CASSRRERHPYGYTF
>TRBJ2-5|-|-|TRBV5-6
TGTGCCAGCAGCAACTTGCTGACCCGGAGGGTCCAAGAGACCCAGTACTTC
CASSNLLTRRVQETQYF
>TRBJ1-5|-|-|TRBV28
TGTGCCAGCAGTTTACCCCTCGGGGGGGGGCACGGTCAGCCCCAGCATTTT
CASSLPLGGGHGQPQHF
>TRBJ2-1|-|TRBD1|TRBV13
TGTGCCAGCAGCTTAGGTTCTGGGACAGGGAGCTCCTACAATGAGCAGTTCTTC
CASSLGSGTGSSYNEQFF
>TRBJ2-3|-|TRBD2|TRBV18
TGTGCCAGCCAACTAGCGGGAGGTGCAGATACGCAGTATTTT
CASQLAGGADTQYF
>TRBJ1-2|-|TRBD1|TRBV29-1
TGCAGCGCGGTGGACACAGGGGGCGGTGGCTACACCTTC
CSAVDTGGGGYTF